The clone carrying this TCR beta chain was seen only a few times. This sample stems from a study of cytomegalovirus exposure and HLA in healthy donors. With 60 Vbeta and 13 Jbeta primers, the PCR was carried out. Sequencing used immunoSEQ multiplex PCR; TCRdb keeps in-frame clones, though not all of them. The sample contains roughly 150,000 clones, approximately 80% of which appear only once. Source material: PBMCs. This receptor was identified in a man aged 25-45 years in good health and CMV-seronegative.

CDR3 in amino acids: CASSRLAGGHYNEQFF. The CDR3, as DNA: TGCGCCAGCTCGCGACTAGCGGGAGGGCACTACAATGAGCAGTTCTTC. This chain connects TRBV4-1 to TRBJ2-1, with 14 bases identical to TRBD2. This CDR3 comprises 16 residues. The germline gives CDR1 MGHRA, CDR2 YSYEKL. Losses at the gene ends were 8 bases for V and 3 bases for J; bases not matched to a gene: 6.